Described below is a single T cell receptor beta chain sequence and its context. Its antigen is undetermined. This entry is derived from a study of T cell responses to AZD1222 COVID-19 vaccine. Study information: Combined were second doses at about 4 or about 12 weeks. Findings of the study overall: Reportedly, close to half of spike-specific TCRs are directed against unmutated variant regions. Repertoires were sampled only after the peak T cell response. Clonal diversity was possibly underestimated; the donors were predominantly white British and more often female.

Trimming shortened V by 6 bases and J by 3 bases, and 17 bases separated the two germline ends. The CDR3 has 15 residues. In germline, CDR1 is SNHLY, CDR2 FYNNEI. Libraries were prepared by immunoSEQ multiplex PCR; TCRdb keeps only in-frame clonotypes and omits some of them. The sample includes about 130,000 clones, roughly 88% of them seen just once. The rearrangement joins TRBV2 to TRBJ1-2; D gene uncertain. The source was peripheral blood, collected on day 0 of AZD1222 vaccination. The sequence derives from an adult in good health. For the CDR3, the DNA is TGTGCCAGCAGGACCAACGGGCTTGGGGACTATGGCTACACCTTC. The encoded protein is CASRTNGLGDYGYTF.